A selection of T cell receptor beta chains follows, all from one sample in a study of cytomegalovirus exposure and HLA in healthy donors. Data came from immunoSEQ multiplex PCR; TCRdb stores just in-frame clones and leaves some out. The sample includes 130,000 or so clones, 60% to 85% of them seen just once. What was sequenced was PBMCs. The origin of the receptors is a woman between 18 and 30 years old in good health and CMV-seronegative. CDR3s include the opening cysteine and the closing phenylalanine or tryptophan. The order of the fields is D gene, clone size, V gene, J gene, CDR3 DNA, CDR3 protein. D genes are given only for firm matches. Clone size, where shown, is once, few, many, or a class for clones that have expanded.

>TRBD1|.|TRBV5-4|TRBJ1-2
TGTGCCAGCAGGGAGGAAGCTGGGACAGGCGTGGGCTACACCTTC
CASREEAGTGVGYTF
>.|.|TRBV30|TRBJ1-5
TGTGCCTGGAGTGTCTCGGGATCTCAGCCCCAGCATTTT
CAWSVSGSQPQHF
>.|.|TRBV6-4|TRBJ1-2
TGTGCCAGCAGTGACGGGCCTAACTATGGCTACACCTTC
CASSDGPNYGYTF
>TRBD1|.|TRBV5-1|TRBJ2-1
TGCGCCAGCAGCATGACAGGGGGCGCCTACAATGAGCAGTTCTTC
CASSMTGGAYNEQFF
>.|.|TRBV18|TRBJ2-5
TGTGCCAGCTCACTTAGGATGACAGGTCAAGAGACCCAGTACTTC
CASSLRMTGQETQYF
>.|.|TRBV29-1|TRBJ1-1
TGCAGCTCAAAAGGAAGGGGAAACGCTGAAGCTTTCTTT
CSSKGRGNAEAFF
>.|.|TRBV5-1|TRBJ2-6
TGCGCCAGCAGCCCCCGGAGCTCTGGGGCCAACGTCCTGACTTTC
CASSPRSSGANVLTF
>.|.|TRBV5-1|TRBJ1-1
TGCGCCAGCAGCTTGGCTACAGAGCTGAACACTGAAGCTTTCTTT
CASSLATELNTEAFF
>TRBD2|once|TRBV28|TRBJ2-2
TGTGCCAGCAGTCCGACTAGCGGGAGGGTACAACAGAGCGGGGAGCTGTTTTTT
CASSPTSGRVQQSGELFF
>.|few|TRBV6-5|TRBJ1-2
TGTGCCAGCAGACGGGCCGCGGAGGGAGGCTACACCTTC
CASRRAAEGGYTF
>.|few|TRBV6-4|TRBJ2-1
TGTGCCAGCAGTTCCGAGGGCCTCTACAATGAGCAGTTCTTC
CASSSEGLYNEQFF
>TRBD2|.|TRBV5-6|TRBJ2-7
TGTGCCAGCAGCCCGACGGGAGGACTAGGGGTTCGGGAGCAGTACTTC
CASSPTGGLGVREQYF
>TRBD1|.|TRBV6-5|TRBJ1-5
TGTGCCAGCACTTTAGGGACAGGCAATCAGCCCCAGCATTTT
CASTLGTGNQPQHF
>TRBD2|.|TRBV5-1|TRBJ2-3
TGCGCCAGCAGCTTGGAGGCTAGCGGGGGGAACACAGATACGCAGTATTTT
CASSLEASGGNTDTQYF
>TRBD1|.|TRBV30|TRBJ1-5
TGTGCCTGGAGTGGACAGGGGGTTTCCTTCAATCAGCCCCAGCATTTT
CAWSGQGVSFNQPQHF
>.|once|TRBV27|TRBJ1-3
TGTGCCAGCAAACCAGGGGCGGGAAACACCATATATTTT
CASKPGAGNTIYF
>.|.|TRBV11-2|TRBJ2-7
TGTGCCAGCAGCTACTACTACGAGCAGTACTTC
CASSYYYEQYF
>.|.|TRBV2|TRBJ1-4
TGTGCCAGCAGTGAAGCAAGCGGTTATGCAACTAATGAAAAACTGTTTTTT
CASSEASGYATNEKLFF
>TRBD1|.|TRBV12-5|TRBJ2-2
TGTGCTAGTGGGCCCGGGACAGGAGTCCCCGGGGAGCTGTTTTTT
CASGPGTGVPGELFF
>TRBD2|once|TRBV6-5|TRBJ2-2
TGTGCCAGCAGTGCTAGCGGGAGTGGTGGCGGGGAGCTGTTTTTT
CASSASGSGGGELFF
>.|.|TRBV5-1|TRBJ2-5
TGCGCCAGCAGCTCGACTCTAACACAAGAGACCCAGTACTTC
CASSSTLTQETQYF
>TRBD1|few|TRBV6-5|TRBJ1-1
TGTGCCAGCAGTTACCACAGGGGAATCACTGAAGCTTTCTTT
CASSYHRGITEAFF
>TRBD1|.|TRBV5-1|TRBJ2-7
TGCGCCAGCAGGACCAGACAGGGCTACGAGCAGTACTTC
CASRTRQGYEQYF
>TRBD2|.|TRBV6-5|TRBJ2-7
TGTGCCAGCGCTAAATCTCTCGCGGGAGGGCCCGAGCAGTACTTC
CASAKSLAGGPEQYF
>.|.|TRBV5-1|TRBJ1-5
TGCGCCAGCAGCTTGGGCGGCCTCAATCAGCCCCAGCATTTT
CASSLGGLNQPQHF
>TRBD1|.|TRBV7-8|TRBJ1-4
TGTGCCAGCAGCACTGACGGACAGGGTAGGCCGGCCCTATTCGAAAAACTGTTTTTT
CASSTDGQGRPALFEKLFF
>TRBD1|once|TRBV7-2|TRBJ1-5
TGTGCCAGCAGCACTCAGGGACAGGGCCCGGGACCCCAGCATTTT
CASSTQGQGPGPQHF
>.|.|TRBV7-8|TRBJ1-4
TGTGCCAGCAGCTTATGGGAGGGGGGAAGGTTTTTT
CASSLWEGGRFF
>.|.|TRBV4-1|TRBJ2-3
TGCGCCAGCAGCCAAGATTGGGCAGCTGTCACAGATACGCAGTATTTT
CASSQDWAAVTDTQYF
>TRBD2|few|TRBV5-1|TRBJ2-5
TGCGCCAGCAGCTTTACTAGCGGCCAAGAGACCCAGTACTTC
CASSFTSGQETQYF
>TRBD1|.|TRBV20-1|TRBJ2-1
TGCAGTGCTGGGATGACAGGGAAGCAGTTCTTC
CSAGMTGKQFF
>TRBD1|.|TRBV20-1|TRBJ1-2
TGCAGTGCCCGACAGGGGTATGGCTACACCTTC
CSARQGYGYTF
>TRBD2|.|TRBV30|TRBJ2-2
TGTGCCTGTCAGCGGGAGGGGCGGGCCGGGGAGCTGTTTTTT
CACQREGRAGELFF
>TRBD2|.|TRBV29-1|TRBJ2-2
TGCAGCGTGGGACTAACCTACACCGGGGAGCTGTTTTTT
CSVGLTYTGELFF
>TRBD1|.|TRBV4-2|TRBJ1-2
TGTGCCAGCAGTCGGGACAGCCTGAAGGCTAACTATGGCTACACCTTC
CASSRDSLKANYGYTF
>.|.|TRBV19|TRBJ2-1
TGTGCCAGTAGTATTAGGGTCGGGGGAGAGGTCCACAATGAGCAGTTCTTC
CASSIRVGGEVHNEQFF
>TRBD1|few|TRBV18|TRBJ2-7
TGTGCCAGCTCATTCGGACAGGACAACTCCCACGAGCAGTACTTC
CASSFGQDNSHEQYF
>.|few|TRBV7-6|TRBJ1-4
TGTGCCAGCAGCTTAGACCAGTCGTCAACTAATGAAAAACTGTTTTTT
CASSLDQSSTNEKLFF
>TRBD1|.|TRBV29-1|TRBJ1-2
TGCAAAGCTGGCGGGGGTTCGGACAGGGGGCGTGGCTACACCTTC
CKAGGGSDRGRGYTF
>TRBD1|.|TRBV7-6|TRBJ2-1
TGTGCCAGCACCACAGGGGGAGGTGTGGATGAGCAGTTCTTC
CASTTGGGVDEQFF
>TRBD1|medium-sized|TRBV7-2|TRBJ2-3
TGTGCCAGCAGCCGGAACAGGGGAGACACAGATACGCAGTATTTT
CASSRNRGDTDTQYF
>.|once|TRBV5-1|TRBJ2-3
TGCGCCAGCAGCTTGGATCTTTCGGGGGGCACAGATACGCAGTATTTT
CASSLDLSGGTDTQYF
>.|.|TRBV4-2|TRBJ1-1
TGTGCCAGCAGCCAAGAAGGCCAGGGTCGCACTGAAGCTTTCTTT
CASSQEGQGRTEAFF
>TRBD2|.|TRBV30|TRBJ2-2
TGTGCCTGGGGTAAAGGGAGGGCCGGAGGGGAGCTGTTTTTT
CAWGKGRAGGELFF
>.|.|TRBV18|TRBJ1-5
TGTGCCAGCTCACCCGGACGACAGCAGAATCAGCCCCAGCATTTT
CASSPGRQQNQPQHF
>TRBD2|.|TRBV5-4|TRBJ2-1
TGTGCCAGCAGCTCAGCGGGAGTCAATGAGCAGTTCTTC
CASSSAGVNEQFF
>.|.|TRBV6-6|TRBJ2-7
TGTGCCAGCAGTTACTCGAGTGCTGTCTACGAGCAGTACTTC
CASSYSSAVYEQYF
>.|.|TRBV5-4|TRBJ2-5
TGTGCCAGCAGCTTTGACAGAGGTAGGACCCAGTACTTC
CASSFDRGRTQYF
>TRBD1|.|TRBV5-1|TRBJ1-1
TGCGCCAGCAGCTTGGGGGCAGGGGGCACTGAAGCTTTCTTT
CASSLGAGGTEAFF
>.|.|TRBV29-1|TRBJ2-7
TGCAGCGTTGTTACAGGGTCGGGCGAGCAGTACTTC
CSVVTGSGEQYF
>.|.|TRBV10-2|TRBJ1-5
TGCGCCAGCAGTGTAGGAACAGATAGCAATCAGCCCCAGCATTTT
CASSVGTDSNQPQHF
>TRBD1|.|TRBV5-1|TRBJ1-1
TGCGCCAGCAGCTCCCTGGACAGGGAGGTTAACACTGAAGCTTTCTTT
CASSSLDREVNTEAFF